A single sample is the source of the 11 T cell receptor beta chains below, sequenced in a study of T cells in Graves' hyperthyroidism and ophthalmopathy. RNA transcripts gave rise to amplified TCR beta CDR3 regions. A first-round RT-PCR of the TCR CDR3 used the HTBI primer set. TCRdb ran MiXCR on the multiplex PCR reads and lists one entry per CDR3 protein. Of over 500,000 distinct CDR3 sequences listed, 46% are singletons. What was sequenced was peripheral blood or thyroid tissue (not recorded which). These receptors all stem from an adult woman with Graves' disease, either hyperthyroidism or ophthalmopathy (not recorded which).

This clonotype was picked up a small number of times. The J gene is TRBJ2-5, the V gene TRBV11-2; 11 bases map to TRBD2. The CDR3 has 16 residues. V lost 6 bases, J lost 3 bases, and 9 bases stayed unmatched. CDR1 is SGHAT and CDR2 is FQNNGV in the germline V gene. Here the CDR3 reads CASSLGTSGEKETQYF. Written as DNA, the CDR3 is TGTGCCAGCAGTCTAGGGACTAGCGGCGAGAAAGAGACCCAGTACTTC.

In its sample, this clonotype was seen many times. The V and J genes are TRBV20-1 and TRBJ2-2; 9 bases match TRBD2. The CDR3 length is 15 residues. V lost 2 bases and J lost 7; bases outside the gene matches: 8. CDR1 is DFQATT and CDR2 is SNEGSKA in the germline V gene (reference sequence). The CDR3 bases are TGCAGTGCTAGAAGTACTAGCGGGTCTTACGGGGAGCTGTTTTTT. Translating gives CSARSTSGSYGELFF.

There are many counts of this clonotype. V gene TRBV19 combines with J gene TRBJ1-2; tentatively, D is TRBD1 (5 bases). Per germline, CDR1 LNHDA and CDR2 SQIVND (reference sequence). This CDR3 contains 13 residues. Trimming pared 5 bases from V and 3 bases from J, leaving 10 bases between. The CDR3: CASSPGLHYGYTF. The CDR3 DNA is TGTGCCAGTAGTCCGGGACTGCACTATGGCTACACCTTC.

The CDR3 sequence is CATSSRVFSPLHF. The CDR3 bases are TGTGCCACCAGCAGCAGGGTATTTTCACCCCTCCACTTT. This chain joins TRBV15 and TRBJ1-6; D is possibly TRBD1 (5 bases). There are 13 residues in the CDR3. CDR1 LNHNV and CDR2 YYDKDF come from the germline V gene (reference sequence). Between the trimmed V and J ends, which lost 3 bases and 9 bases, there was a span of 9 bases.

J is TRBJ1-1 and V is TRBV9, with D unresolved. Germline loops: CDR1 SGDLS, CDR2 YYNGEE. V lost 0 bases and J lost 6, with 9 bases in between. The CDR3 spans 13 residues. The DNA of the CDR3 is TGTGCCAGCAGCGTAGCTGGTGGTTCTGAAGCTTTCTTT. Its translation: CASSVAGGSEAFF.

A note on this clonotype: An end of the junction differs from the germline gene, which may be a read error. V and J are TRBV15 and TRBJ2-5, with TRBD2 identical over 8 bases. The CDR3 sequence is 16 residues long. Germline assignment: CDR1 LNHNV and CDR2 YYDKDF (reference sequence). In nucleotides, the CDR3 is TGTGCCACCAGCAGAGGCGGGGGGAGACGGGCAGAGACCCGGTACTTC. It yields the protein CATSRGGGRRAETRYF.

The chain is built from TRBV2 and TRBJ1-1; unclear D gene. This CDR3 is built from 15 residues. V lost 8 bases and J 1 base, leaving 17 bases between the germline ends. In germline, CDR1 is SNHLY, CDR2 FYNNEI. The CDR3 protein is CASYFTPFENTEAFF. DNA for the CDR3: TGTGCCAGCTATTTTACCCCCTTTGAGAACACTGAAGCTTTCTTT.

The J gene is TRBJ2-7, the V gene TRBV15; D is ambiguous. The CDR3 is 15 amino acids. Trimming took 0 bases from V and 3 from J, leaving 12 bases between them. In germline, CDR1 is LNHNV, CDR2 YYDKDF (reference sequence). The CDR3 DNA reads TGTGCCACCAGCAGAGAGGCAGCGATTAACTACGAGCAGTACTTC. It encodes CATSREAAINYEQYF.

This clonotype was observed a few times. In DNA, the CDR3 is TGTGCCAGCAGCAATTATACAGGGTTAAACTACGAGCAGTACTTC. It specifies CASSNYTGLNYEQYF. The rearrangement links TRBV5-6 to TRBJ2-7; D is perhaps TRBD1 (6 bases). Per the germline V gene, CDR1 is SGHDT and CDR2 is YYEEEE. Trimming pared 4 bases from V and 3 bases from J, leaving 17 bases between. The CDR3 is 15 residues long.

This clonotype was seen repeatedly, ten times or more. The chain couples TRBV19 to TRBJ1-3; D remains ambiguous. The CDR3 sequence is 16 residues long. The germline V gene encodes CDR1 LNHDA and CDR2 SQIVND (reference sequence). Trimming shortened V by 2 bases and J by 0 bases, and 11 bases separated the two germline ends. The DNA for the CDR3 is TGTGCCAGTAGTATAATTGGGCGAGACTCTGGAAACACCATATATTTT. Translated: CASSIIGRDSGNTIYF.

V and J are TRBV29-1 and TRBJ1-5, with 7 bases identical to TRBD1. Germline CDR1 reads SQVTM; CDR2 reads ANQGSEA. Trimming cost V 4 bases and J 4 bases; bases outside gene matches: 1. The CDR3 sequence is 12 residues long. The CDR3 sequence is CSVAGQNQPQHF. The CDR3 nucleotides are TGCAGCGTTGCGGGACAGAATCAGCCCCAGCATTTT.